This entry features one TCR beta chain sequence. Its target is unknown. This CDR3 contains 15 residues. Germline V gives CDR1 MNHEY, CDR2 SMNVEV (reference sequence). Trimming removed 5 bases from V and 8 bases from J; junction bases left unmatched: 9. This entry is derived from a study of T cell responses to AZD1222 COVID-19 vaccine. Clones were read by immunoSEQ multiplex PCR, and TCRdb kept only the in-frame ones, dropping some. The table has some 130,000 clones, around nine tenths seen once. General study results and limits: There were vaccine-associated CD4 TCRs across spike, dominant at 160-218 and 743-854. AZD1222 recipients seropositive at baseline numbered only six or seven. Of spike-specific TCRs, nearly half reportedly target regions left unmutated in variants.

This TCR was recovered from an adult in good health. This specimen consisted of peripheral blood, obtained on day 0 of AZD1222 vaccination. J is TRBJ1-6 and V is TRBV27; the match to TRBD1 covers 7 bases. In nucleotides, the CDR3 is TGTGCCAGCAGTCTGGGACAGACAATTTATTCACCCCTCCACTTT. Translating gives CASSLGQTIYSPLHF.